Below, one TCR beta chain is given with its context. This record belongs to a study of blood T cell repertoires in COVID-19. Study as a whole: The origin of the acute and convalescent COVID-19 samples was the United States, Italy and Spain. Nucleic acid was either cDNA or gDNA, and it came from T cells, B-cell-depleted T cells, or PBMCs.

Here immunoSEQ multiplex PCR was the method, and the copy in TCRdb shows in-frame clones only, minus some. Of around 63,000 clones in the sample, 87% were seen once. The germline V gene encodes CDR1 SGHTA and CDR2 FQGNSA. V shed 5 bases, J shed 0 bases, and the junction held 8 bases outside the gene matches. This CDR3 is built from 16 residues. Sequences were obtained from peripheral blood. The receptor comes from a man in his 60s with acute or convalescent COVID-19. V is TRBV7-2 and J is TRBJ2-3, with 7 bases matching TRBD2. The CDR3: CASSVKSGESTDTQYF. The CDR3 DNA reads as TGTGCCAGCAGCGTTAAAAGCGGGGAAAGCACAGATACGCAGTATTTT.